Below are 15 T cell receptor beta chains sequenced from a single sample in a study of cytomegalovirus exposure and HLA in healthy donors. Amplification used 60 Vbeta primers and 13 Jbeta primers. Only in-frame clones appear in the TCRdb table, and some are missing; sequencing was by immunoSEQ multiplex PCR. Of some 70,000 clones in the sample, 55% to 75% were seen once. The source material was PBMCs. These receptor sequences come from a woman aged 25 to 45 in good health and CMV-seronegative.

This chain joins TRBV7-9 and TRBJ2-7; 8 nucleotides agree with TRBD1. This CDR3 has 14 amino acids. Trimming at V came to 4 bases and at J to 3 bases, leaving 5 bases not matched to a gene. Germline lookup yields CDR1 SEHNR and CDR2 FQNEAQ (reference sequence). CDR3 loop: CASSYGQGLYEQYF. The CDR3, as DNA: TGTGCCAGCAGCTACGGACAGGGCCTCTACGAGCAGTACTTC.

In its sample, this clone was seen a few times. This rearrangement joins TRBV5-1 to TRBJ1-2; 7 bases map to TRBD1. The V segment lost 0 bases and the J segment 5 bases; nucleotides outside the gene matches: 4. This CDR3 has 14 residues. CDR1 and CDR2 from the germline V gene are SGHRS and YFSETQ. CDR3 sequence: CASSLAGTEYGYTF. The CDR3 DNA follows: TGCGCCAGCAGCTTGGCCGGGACAGAATATGGCTACACCTTC.

This clone came up once. The chain carries TRBV5-1 and TRBJ1-6, with 7 bases that match TRBD1. The CDR3 is made up of 18 amino acids. Unmatched junction bases numbered 12, after V lost 4 bases and J lost 2 bases. CDR1 is SGHRS, CDR2 YFSETQ, per germline. CDR3 in amino acids: CASSPSLSDRAYNSPLHF. CDR3 coding DNA: TGCGCCAGCAGCCCAAGCCTATCTGACAGGGCCTATAATTCACCCCTCCACTTT.

The J gene is TRBJ1-1, the V gene TRBV15, with a weak D call TRBD1 (6 bases). Trimming removed 11 bases at V and 4 bases at J, with 11 bases between. The CDR3 is made up of 11 amino acids. Germline V lookup: CDR1 LNHNV, CDR2 YYDKDF (reference sequence). The CDR3 DNA reads as TGTGCCGCCACAGGGTCCACTGAAGCTTTCTTT. This gives the protein CAATGSTEAFF.

The chain links TRBV6-1 to TRBJ1-4, with 7 bases aligning to TRBD1. The CDR3 has 15 amino acids. J gave up 7 bases and V 6 bases, and 11 bases lay outside the gene matches. Germline values: CDR1 MNHNS, CDR2 SASEGT. CDR3 sequence reads: CASSPLEGASEKLFF. The CDR3 DNA sequence: TGTGCCAGCAGCCCCTTAGAGGGGGCTAGTGAAAAACTGTTTTTT.

This clone was detected a few times. The rearrangement joins TRBV14 to TRBJ2-6, with D possibly TRBD2 on 6 matching bases. Germline CDR1 reads SGHDN; CDR2 reads FVKESK. Trimming took off 2 bases at V and 8 bases at J, with 10 bases between the two ends. This CDR3 contains 14 residues. The CDR3 DNA follows: TGTGCCAGCAGCCAAATGGAGGGAACCAACGTCCTGACTTTC. Its translation is CASSQMEGTNVLTF.

This clone has only one observation. This chain connects TRBV2 to TRBJ1-2; no reliable D call. The CDR3 length is 12 residues. Germline CDR1 is SNHLY and CDR2 is FYNNEI. V was clipped by 11 bases and J by 7 bases, with 17 bases between them. For the CDR3, the DNA is TGTGCCCCCCGAGGGTATACTTCTGGCTACACCTTC. It is translated as CAPRGYTSGYTF.

This chain joins TRBV14 and TRBJ1-1; the D is unclear. Germline CDR1 is SGHDN and CDR2 is FVKESK. The CDR3 loop spans 14 amino acids. Trimming took 4 bases from V and 0 from J, leaving 9 bases between them. The CDR3 reads CASSLPGMNTEAFF. The CDR3 DNA reads TGTGCCAGCAGCCTACCGGGGATGAACACTGAAGCTTTCTTT.

This chain uses TRBV7-9 with TRBJ2-5; D is unclear. Between the trimmed V and J ends, which lost 1 base and 6 bases, there was a span of 6 bases. The germline gives CDR1 SEHNR, CDR2 FQNEAQ (reference sequence). This CDR3 spans 12 amino acids. In DNA, the CDR3 is TGTGCCAGCAGCTTAGATTATCAGACCCAGTACTTC. Amino acids: CASSLDYQTQYF.

This sequence joins TRBV9 and TRBJ2-7; 7 nucleotides agree with TRBD1. The V gene end was trimmed by 4 bases and the J gene end by 4 bases; junction bases not matched to a gene: 8. Germline CDR1 is SGDLS and CDR2 is YYNGEE. The CDR3 length is 14 residues. The CDR3 sequence: CASSTKGTEYEQYF. The CDR3 region has the DNA TGTGCCAGCAGCACAAAAGGGACAGAGTACGAGCAGTACTTC.

The J gene is TRBJ2-1, the V gene TRBV13; 8 nucleotides line up with TRBD2. The CDR3 spans 16 residues. The germline V gene encodes CDR1 PRHDT and CDR2 FYEKMQ (reference sequence). The trim removed 5 bases at V and 5 bases at J, leaving 11 bases unmatched. This CDR3 reads CASSPNVLAADNEQFF. The CDR3 coding sequence is TGTGCCAGCAGCCCCAACGTACTAGCGGCGGACAATGAGCAGTTCTTC.

At least ten counts were recorded for this clone. The chain employs TRBV6-6 and TRBJ1-6; 8 bases map to TRBD1. V shed 6 bases and J 7 bases; nucleotides not matched to a gene: 5. The V gene's germline CDR1 is MNHNY and CDR2 SVGAGI (reference sequence). The CDR3 consists of 14 residues. This chain's CDR3 is CASSNRGENSPLHF. CDR3 nucleotide sequence: TGTGCCAGCAGCAACAGGGGGGAGAATTCACCCCTCCACTTT.

This clone turned up a few times. This chain joins TRBV19 and TRBJ1-1, with TRBD1 as a possible D gene (6 bases). The germline V and J ends were trimmed by 1 base and 5 bases, with 14 bases remaining between them. Germline CDR1 is LNHDA and CDR2 is SQIVND (reference sequence). This CDR3 region has 15 residues. CDR3 region: CASSIVHRAATEAFF. The CDR3 region has the DNA TGTGCCAGTAGTATAGTTCACAGGGCGGCGACTGAAGCTTTCTTT. The full variable domain, rest sourced from reference TRBV19 and TRBJ1-1, is DGGITQSPKYLFRKEGQNVTLSCEQNLNHDAMYWYRQDPGQGLRLIYYSQIVNDFQKGDIAEGYSVSREKKESFPLTVTSAQKNPTAFYLCASSIVHRAATEAFFGQGTRLTVV.

This clone was counted between two and nine times. The chain joins TRBV25-1 to TRBJ2-2, with 7 bases lining up with TRBD1. Looked up from germline, CDR1 is MGHDK and CDR2 is SYGVNS. The CDR3 length is 18 residues. V lost 7 bases and J lost 2; bases outside the gene matches: 16. The CDR3 DNA reads TGTGCCAGCACGGACGGGGCAGGGGGACGGGAAAACACCGGGGAGCTGTTTTTT. As protein: CASTDGAGGRENTGELFF.

CDR3 loop: CASSPHPRGDYSYEQYF. For the CDR3, the DNA is TGCGCCAGCAGCCCCCACCCACGAGGGGACTACTCCTACGAGCAGTACTTC. This chain connects TRBV5-1 to TRBJ2-7, with 7 positions matching TRBD2. V shed 4 bases and J 0 bases; nucleotides not matched to a gene: 13. Germline lookup yields CDR1 SGHRS and CDR2 YFSETQ. This CDR3 has 17 amino acids.